A selection of T cell receptor beta chains follows, all from one sample in a study of T cells in narcolepsy. The repertoire was sequenced with immunoSEQ multiplex PCR; TCRdb's copy has only in-frame clones and lacks some. The repertoire includes about 35,000 clones, more than 70% of them detected once, and 1% to 1.2% sits in the top ten. The sequenced sample consisted of memory (CD45RA-) CD4+ T cells from blood. The receptors were sampled from a human donor in good health. Each CDR3 is given with its conserved first and last residue. The order of the fields is clone size, D gene, V gene, J gene, CDR3 protein, CDR3 DNA. D genes are given only for firm matches. Only some rows state a clone size, as once, few, many or a class for expanded clones.

>.|.|TRBV4-1|TRBJ2-1
CASRPGGQNYNEQFF
TGCGCCAGCAGACCAGGAGGGCAGAACTACAATGAGCAGTTCTTC
>.|TRBD2|TRBV7-2|TRBJ2-1
CASSAVAGSSNEQFF
TGTGCCAGCAGCGCGGTAGCGGGGTCTTCCAATGAGCAGTTCTTC
>.|.|TRBV21-1|TRBJ2-1
CASSRASGGNEQFF
TGTGCCAGCAGCCGGGCTAGCGGGGGGAACGAGCAGTTCTTC
>few|.|TRBV11-2|TRBJ1-3
CASSFGERAGNTIYF
TGTGCCAGCAGCTTCGGGGAGAGGGCTGGAAACACCATATATTTT
>.|.|TRBV11-1|TRBJ1-5
CASSSPGGPTRSNQPQHF
TGTGCCAGCAGCTCCCCCGGGGGCCCCACGAGGAGCAATCAGCCCCAGCATTTT
>.|TRBD1|TRBV7-9|TRBJ1-2
CASSYTGQGGGYTF
TGTGCCAGCAGCTACACGGGACAGGGAGGTGGCTACACCTTC
>.|TRBD1|TRBV28|TRBJ1-2
CASSRTGYYGYTF
TGTGCCAGCAGTCGGACAGGGTACTATGGCTACACCTTC
>.|.|TRBV5-5|TRBJ2-4
CASIGGWGANIQYF
TGTGCCAGCATCGGAGGGTGGGGGGCCAACATTCAGTACTTC
>.|.|TRBV29-1|TRBJ1-1
CSVESPWNTEAFF
TGCAGCGTTGAATCCCCTTGGAACACTGAAGCTTTCTTT
>.|.|TRBV4-3|TRBJ2-7
CASSRLTTYGEQYF
TGCGCCAGCAGCCGACTAACAACATATGGGGAGCAGTACTTC
>.|TRBD1|TRBV6-6|TRBJ1-6
CASSTRQGFNSPLHF
TGTGCCAGCAGTACCAGACAGGGATTTAATTCACCCCTCCACTTT
>once|.|TRBV15|TRBJ2-1
CATSRDSSRGRSPYNEQFF
TGTGCCACCAGCAGAGATAGTTCGCGGGGAAGGTCCCCCTACAATGAGCAGTTCTTC
>.|TRBD1|TRBV6-4|TRBJ1-1
CASNGGQGAAEAFF
TGTGCCAGCAATGGAGGACAGGGGGCGGCTGAAGCTTTCTTT
>.|.|TRBV11-3|TRBJ2-1
CASSSDYNEQFF
TGTGCCAGCAGCTCTGACTACAATGAGCAGTTCTTC
>.|.|TRBV28|TRBJ1-6
CASSLSLYGNSPLHF
TGTGCCAGCAGTTTAAGCCTCTACGGCAATTCACCCCTCCACTTT
>.|.|TRBV5-1|TRBJ2-6
CASSLGQPLSGANVLTF
TGCGCCAGCAGCTTGGGCCAGCCGCTCTCTGGGGCCAACGTCCTGACTTTC
>.|TRBD1|TRBV29-1|TRBJ1-5
CSVVQGYGQPQHF
TGCAGCGTTGTACAGGGGTACGGTCAGCCCCAGCATTTT
>.|.|TRBV5-1|TRBJ1-3
CASSLGGAQGNTIYF
TGCGCCAGCAGCTTGGGAGGGGCGCAAGGAAACACCATATATTTT
>.|.|TRBV12-5|TRBJ2-7
CASGLGSGPSSYEQYF
TGTGCTAGTGGTTTGGGGTCGGGGCCGAGCTCCTACGAGCAGTACTTC
>.|.|TRBV6-5|TRBJ1-2
CASQVGYGYTF
TGTGCCAGCCAGGTCGGTTATGGCTACACCTTC
>.|.|TRBV11-2|TRBJ1-6
CASSYRESASPLHF
TGTGCCAGCAGCTACAGGGAGTCGGCTTCACCCCTCCACTTT
>.|TRBD1|TRBV5-4|TRBJ1-2
CASSLPRDRGDYTF
TGTGCCAGCAGCTTACCCCGGGACAGGGGCGACTACACCTTC
>.|.|TRBV19|TRBJ2-2
CASSIGEIGELFF
TGTGCCAGTAGTATCGGGGAGATCGGGGAGCTGTTTTTT
>.|.|TRBV27|TRBJ2-2
CASSGYRASDTGELFF
TGTGCCAGCAGTGGTTACAGGGCTTCCGACACCGGGGAGCTGTTTTTT
>few|.|TRBV7-9|TRBJ1-4
CASSFSPARLFF
TGTGCCAGCAGCTTTTCCCCAGCGAGACTGTTTTTT
>.|.|TRBV7-2|TRBJ1-5
CASSFWSNQPQHF
TGTGCCAGCAGCTTCTGGAGCAATCAGCCCCAGCATTTT
>.|.|TRBV5-4|TRBJ1-2
CASSLPPGTDYGYTF
TGTGCCAGCAGCTTGCCCCCTGGGACGGACTATGGCTACACCTTC
>.|TRBD2|TRBV27|TRBJ2-3
CASRASGGTDTQYF
TGTGCCAGCAGGGCTAGCGGGGGCACAGATACGCAGTATTTT
>.|.|TRBV7-2|TRBJ2-2
CASSFGGTGELFF
TGTGCCAGCAGTTTTGGGGGGACCGGGGAGCTGTTTTTT
>.|.|TRBV5-4|TRBJ2-7
CASSLVAGAGEQYF
TGTGCCAGCAGCTTGGTTGCAGGGGCCGGCGAGCAGTACTTC
>.|TRBD2|TRBV9|TRBJ2-7
CASSVYISGSSYEQYF
TGTGCCAGCAGCGTATACATCAGCGGGAGCTCCTACGAGCAGTACTTC
>.|.|TRBV30|TRBJ2-1
CAWRKGARYEQFF
TGTGCCTGGAGGAAAGGGGCGCGTTATGAGCAGTTCTTC
>.|TRBD1|TRBV6-5|TRBJ2-7
CASSNRGDEQYF
TGTGCCAGCAGTAACAGGGGCGACGAGCAGTACTTC
>.|TRBD1|TRBV7-9|TRBJ2-7
CAGGTGNEQYF
TGTGCCGGCGGGACAGGGAACGAGCAGTACTTC
>once|TRBD2|TRBV7-2|TRBJ2-1
CASSRYRTSGRGDEQFF
TGTGCCAGCAGCCGTTACCGGACTAGCGGGAGGGGGGATGAGCAGTTCTTC
>.|TRBD2|TRBV11-2|TRBJ2-7
CASSSLAGGPYEQYF
TGTGCCAGCAGCTCGCTAGCGGGGGGGCCGTACGAGCAGTACTTC